This entry lists 30 T cell receptor beta chains sequenced from one sample in a study of cytomegalovirus exposure and HLA in healthy donors. Assay used: immunoSEQ multiplex PCR; TCRdb lists only in-frame clones, some missing. The table lists more than 85,000 clones, about 93% of them singletons. Sequenced input: PBMCs. The receptor source for this set is a woman in her twenties or thirties in good health and CMV-seropositive.

V is TRBV7-2 and J is TRBJ2-7, with TRBD2 as a possible D gene (6 bases). This CDR3 contains 15 residues. In germline, CDR1 is SGHTA, CDR2 FQGNSA. V lost 4 bases, J lost 2 bases, and 15 bases lay in between. The CDR3: CASSSPRGGTYEQYF. Here the CDR3 DNA reads TGTGCCAGCAGCTCCCCCCGGGGCGGGACCTACGAGCAGTACTTC.

The rearrangement uses TRBV15 and TRBJ2-1; 7 bases are a match to TRBD2. The V gene's germline CDR1 is LNHNV and CDR2 YYDKDF (reference sequence). CDR3 length: 13 residues. J lost 13 bases, V lost 1 base, and 7 bases had no gene match. CDR3 nucleotides: TGTGCCACCAGCAGAGCACTTGGGACTATACAGTTCTTC. It specifies CATSRALGTIQFF.

The rearrangement joins TRBV6-5 to TRBJ2-3; a weak D match, TRBD1 (6 bases). Trimming pared 2 bases from V and 0 bases from J, leaving 9 bases between. Germline assignment: CDR1 MNHEY and CDR2 SVGAGI. The CDR3 extends over 15 amino acids. CDR3 bases: TGTGCCAGCAGTTACGCTAGGGGGAGCACAGATACGCAGTATTTT. Its translation is CASSYARGSTDTQYF.

The chain is built from TRBV9 and TRBJ2-2, with TRBD2 matching over 7 bases. Trimming took 2 bases from V and 6 from J; bases not matched to a gene: 4. Germline V gene sequence: CDR1 SGDLS, CDR2 YYNGEE. The CDR3 has 14 residues. CDR3 DNA: TGTGCCAGCAGCGTTGGACGGGAGGCCGGGGAGCTGTTTTTT. As protein: CASSVGREAGELFF.

In its sample, this clone was seen a few times. V gene TRBV15 combines with J gene TRBJ2-3; a weak D match, TRBD2 (5 bases). The CDR3 consists of 13 residues. Germline V lookup: CDR1 LNHNV, CDR2 YYDKDF (reference sequence). Trimming removed 4 bases at V and 5 bases at J, with 10 bases between. In nucleotides, the CDR3 is TGTGCCACCAGCAACGGACTTATAGATACGCAGTATTTT. It specifies CATSNGLIDTQYF. The complete variable domain, with remaining parts taken from reference TRBV15 and TRBJ2-3, reads DAMVIQNPRYQVTQFGKPVTLSCSQTLNHNVMYWYQQKSSQAPKLLFHYYDKDFNNEADTPDNFQSRRPNTSFCFLDIRSPGLGDTAMYLCATSNGLIDTQYFGPGTRLTVL.

V gene TRBV18 combines with J gene TRBJ2-7; 10 nucleotides line up with TRBD1. Germline V gene data show CDR1 as KGHSH and CDR2 as LQKENI. Trimming took 5 bases from V and 6 from J; bases not matched to a gene: 1. This CDR3 has 12 amino acids. CDR3 residues: CASSGTGAEQYF. The CDR3 DNA follows: TGTGCCAGCTCAGGGACAGGGGCCGAGCAGTACTTC.

This clone was counted a single time. The chain has TRBV9 and TRBJ2-3, with 13 bases matching TRBD2. The V gene end was trimmed by 0 bases and the J gene end by 3 bases; junction bases not matched to a gene: 10. CDR3 size: 19 residues. Looked up from germline, CDR1 is SGDLS and CDR2 is YYNGEE. CDR3 bases: TGTGCCAGCAGCGTAGCTACAACTAGCGGGAGGGCCTGGACAGATACGCAGTATTTT. It codes for CASSVATTSGRAWTDTQYF. Filled out from reference TRBV9 and TRBJ2-3, the complete variable domain reads DSGVTQTPKHLITATGQRVTLRCSPRSGDLSVYWYQQSLDQGLQFLIQYYNGEERAKGNILERFSAQQFPDLHSELNLSSLELGDSALYFCASSVATTSGRAWTDTQYFGPGTRLTVL.

The rearrangement links TRBV7-2 to TRBJ2-1; D is possibly TRBD1 (6 bases). V lost 5 bases to trimming and J lost 4 bases, with 15 bases between them. This CDR3 has 15 amino acids. The V gene's germline CDR1 is SGHTA and CDR2 FQGNSA. CDR3 sequence (DNA): TGTGCCAGCAGCCCAGAAATTGACAGGTACAATGAGCAGTTCTTC. The encoded protein is CASSPEIDRYNEQFF. Filled out from reference TRBV7-2 and TRBJ2-1, the complete variable domain reads GAGVSQSPSNKVTEKGKDVELRCDPISGHTALYWYRQSLGQGLEFLIYFQGNSAPDKSGLPSDRFSAERTGGSVSTLTIQRTQQEDSAVYLCASSPEIDRYNEQFFGPGTRLTVL.

The chain combines TRBV21-1 with TRBJ1-5; the table's D call TRBD1 went unverified against the DNA. TRBV21-1 is recorded as a pseudogene. CDR3 size: 19 residues. The chain's CDR3 is CASSKEPGVRDGSNQPQHF. The CDR3 DNA reads as TGTGCCAGCAGCAAAGAGCCAGGGGTGAGGGATGGAAGCAATCAGCCCCAGCATTTT.

This clone turned up a few times. The chain links TRBV2 to TRBJ1-5; D call uncertain. V lost 7 bases and J 0 bases, leaving 10 bases between the germline ends. The length of the CDR3 is 14 residues. CDR1 is SNHLY and CDR2 is FYNNEI in the germline V gene. The CDR3 loop is CASKADYSNQPQHF. The CDR3 bases are TGTGCCAGCAAAGCAGACTATAGCAATCAGCCCCAGCATTTT.

This clone has just one count. J is TRBJ2-3 and V is TRBV9, with D possibly TRBD2 on 5 matching bases. V was cut by 0 bases and J by 2 bases, with 10 bases left in between. Germline V gene lookup returns CDR1 SGDLS and CDR2 YYNGEE. This CDR3 region has 15 residues. In DNA form, the CDR3 reads TGTGCCAGCAGCGTAGTTGGGGAGCACACAGATACGCAGTATTTT. Translated: CASSVVGEHTDTQYF. Full variable domain (rest looked up from reference TRBV9 and TRBJ2-3): DSGVTQTPKHLITATGQRVTLRCSPRSGDLSVYWYQQSLDQGLQFLIQYYNGEERAKGNILERFSAQQFPDLHSELNLSSLELGDSALYFCASSVVGEHTDTQYFGPGTRLTVL.

For the CDR3, the DNA is TGTGCCAGTACAGCCCAGCGGGACGGCGGGACCCAGTACTTC. As protein: CASTAQRDGGTQYF. J is TRBJ2-5 and V is TRBV28, with 7 bases aligning to TRBD2. This CDR3 has 14 residues. Germline loops: CDR1 MDHEN, CDR2 SYDVKM. V dropped 9 bases and J dropped 7; count of bases not matched to a gene: 14.

The V gene is TRBV27, the J gene TRBJ1-4; D ambiguous. The germline V gene encodes CDR1 MNHEY and CDR2 SMNVEV (reference sequence). The CDR3 covers 16 residues. Between the trimmed V and J ends, which lost 6 bases and 7 bases, there was a span of 21 bases. CDR3 in amino acids: CASSDQKRVRSEKLFF. CDR3 DNA: TGTGCCAGCAGCGATCAAAAGAGAGTCCGTTCTGAAAAACTGTTTTTT.

The V and J genes are TRBV27 and TRBJ1-1; 7 bases fit TRBD1. The CDR3 totals 12 residues. J was trimmed by 9 bases and V by 4 bases; bases with no gene match: 5. Germline V gene lookup returns CDR1 MNHEY and CDR2 SMNVEV (reference sequence). The CDR3 DNA follows: TGTGCCAGCAGTTCCCGACAGGGAAAAGCTTTCTTT. Translated, it gives CASSSRQGKAFF.

The chain is built from TRBV4-2 and TRBJ2-5; 7 bases map to TRBD1. Germline loops: CDR1 LGHNA, CDR2 YNFKEQ. V was pared by 5 bases and J by 1 base, with 10 bases of the junction left unmatched. The CDR3 covers 16 residues. The CDR3 reads CASSYQTGTFQETQYF. The CDR3 nucleotides are TGTGCCAGCAGCTATCAGACAGGGACCTTCCAAGAGACCCAGTACTTC.

V gene TRBV30 combines with J gene TRBJ2-5; D might be TRBD2 (7 bases). Trimming stripped 4 bases from V and 0 bases from J, with 12 bases between. This CDR3 is 14 amino acids long. CDR1 and CDR2 (germline): GTSNPN, SVGIG (reference sequence). CDR3 region: CAWTQGGYQETQYF. The CDR3 bases are TGTGCCTGGACACAGGGAGGGTACCAAGAGACCCAGTACTTC.

The J gene is TRBJ2-3, the V gene TRBV4-3; the match to TRBD2 covers 9 bases. The V gene end was trimmed by 0 bases and the J gene end by 2 bases; junction bases not matched to a gene: 3. The CDR3 sequence is 16 residues long. Germline lookup yields CDR1 LGHNA and CDR2 YSLEER. The CDR3 loop is CASSQEPSGNTDTQYF. In DNA form, the CDR3 reads TGCGCCAGCAGCCAAGAGCCTAGCGGGAACACAGATACGCAGTATTTT.

The chain combines TRBV11-2 with TRBJ2-1; maybe TRBD1 (6 bases). The CDR3 totals 15 residues. Germline V gene data show CDR1 as SGHAT and CDR2 as FQNNGV. V lost 3 bases and J 5 bases, leaving 14 bases between the germline ends. CDR3 sequence reads: CASSFGGIGDNEQFF. CDR3 sequence (DNA): TGTGCCAGCAGCTTTGGGGGCATTGGGGACAATGAGCAGTTCTTC.

The sample holds one count of this clone. The rearrangement joins TRBV7-7 to TRBJ2-1; 7 nucleotides line up with TRBD1. The CDR3 totals 15 residues. Unmatched junction bases numbered 4, after V lost 5 bases and J lost 0 bases. Germline CDR1 is SSHAT and CDR2 is FNYEAQ (reference sequence). The CDR3, as DNA: TGTGCCAGCAGCCGGGACAGCTACTCCTACAATGAGCAGTTCTTC. Amino acids: CASSRDSYSYNEQFF.

DNA of the CDR3: TGTGCCAGCTCTTCTAGCGGACTGACCTACGAGCAGTACTTC. Translating gives CASSSSGLTYEQYF. The chain uses TRBV18 and TRBJ2-7; 7 nucleotides align to TRBD2. The CDR3 extends over 14 amino acids. CDR1 is KGHSH and CDR2 is LQKENI in the germline V gene. After removal of 6 bases from V and 2 bases from J, the junction contained 7 bases not matched to a gene.

The J gene is TRBJ1-5, the V gene TRBV28; TRBD1 matches at 8 bases. The ends lost 3 bases at V and 2 bases at J; junction bases unmatched: 15. From germline, CDR1 is MDHEN and CDR2 SYDVKM. The CDR3 is 19 residues long. CDR3 residues: CASSFSHGRGRGGNQPQHF. As DNA, the CDR3 is TGTGCCAGCAGTTTCAGCCATGGCAGGGGGCGCGGGGGCAATCAGCCCCAGCATTTT.

Only one count was recorded for this clone. V gene TRBV20-1 combines with J gene TRBJ1-1; no definite D call. Per germline, CDR1 DFQATT and CDR2 SNEGSKA (reference sequence). Between the trimmed V and J ends, which lost 7 bases and 3 bases, there was a span of 9 bases. This CDR3 contains 11 residues. CDR3 nucleotide sequence: TGCAGTGAAAGGAGGGACACTGAAGCTTTCTTT. As protein: CSERRDTEAFF.

CDR3 in DNA: TGTGCCAGCAGGCCTAGCGGGAGGAGATACAATGAGCAGTTCTTC. This encodes CASRPSGRRYNEQFF. This chain links TRBV6-5 with TRBJ2-1; 11 nucleotides match TRBD2. Losses at the gene ends were 6 bases for V and 4 bases for J; bases not matched to a gene: 5. Germline V gene data show CDR1 as MNHEY and CDR2 as SVGAGI. The CDR3 covers 15 residues.

The rearrangement links TRBV9 to TRBJ2-3, with 12 bases aligning to TRBD2. This CDR3 comprises 16 residues. Germline V gene sequence: CDR1 SGDLS, CDR2 YYNGEE. V lost 0 bases to trimming and J lost 3 bases; unmatched junction nucleotides: 2. The DNA for the CDR3 is TGTGCCAGCAGCGTAGGAGGGACTAGCGGGACAGATACGCAGTATTTT. The encoded protein is CASSVGGTSGTDTQYF.

The V call is TRBV19, the J call TRBJ1-5; unclear D gene. The CDR3 is 15 amino acids. V was trimmed by 5 bases and J by 0 bases, leaving 11 bases between them. CDR1 LNHDA and CDR2 SQIVND come from the germline V gene (reference sequence). CDR3 DNA sequence: TGTGCCAGTAGTCACAAAGTGAATAGCAATCAGCCCCAGCATTTT. Protein: CASSHKVNSNQPQHF.

The chain recombines TRBV7-2 with TRBJ2-5, with a tentative D call TRBD1 (5 bases). Germline CDR1 reads SGHTA; CDR2 reads FQGNSA. The CDR3 loop spans 14 amino acids. Trimming removed 2 bases from V and 4 bases from J, with 11 bases in between. The CDR3: CASSLQGTGETQYF. CDR3 DNA: TGTGCCAGCAGCTTACAGGGTACTGGAGAGACCCAGTACTTC.

The gene calls are TRBV4-1 and TRBJ1-2; maybe TRBD1 (6 bases). The CDR3 covers 13 residues. The V and J ends lost 2 bases and 5 bases respectively, with 9 bases between them. Germline V CDR1 and CDR2: MGHRA, YSYEKL. CDR3: CASSQTGFYGYTF. CDR3 nucleotide sequence: TGCGCCAGCAGCCAAACAGGGTTTTATGGCTACACCTTC.

J is TRBJ2-1 and V is TRBV5-5; D is undetermined. Germline-derived CDR1 and CDR2 are SGHKS and YYEKEE (reference sequence). V dropped 4 bases and J dropped 4 bases, with 12 bases sitting between them. The CDR3 is 14 amino acids. The CDR3 sequence is CASSPSLVYNEQFF. The CDR3 nucleotides read TGTGCCAGCAGCCCTAGTTTGGTTTACAATGAGCAGTTCTTC. The full variable domain, rest sourced from reference TRBV5-5 and TRBJ2-1, is DAGVTQSPTHLIKTRGQQVTLRCSPISGHKSVSWYQQVLGQGPQFIFQYYEKEERGRGNFPDRFSARQFPNYSSELNVNALLLGDSALYLCASSPSLVYNEQFFGPGTRLTVL.

V is TRBV30 and J is TRBJ1-5; weak D call: TRBD1 (5 bases). Trimming took 4 bases from V and 3 from J, leaving 16 bases between them. The CDR3 spans 15 residues. Germline V gene sequence: CDR1 GTSNPN, CDR2 SVGIG (reference sequence). This CDR3 is CAWTQDSGNNQPQHF. As DNA, the CDR3 is TGTGCCTGGACCCAAGACAGCGGGAACAATCAGCCCCAGCATTTT.

The chain uses TRBV29-1 and TRBJ1-2; 7 bases line up with TRBD1. In germline, CDR1 is SQVTM, CDR2 ANQGSEA. The CDR3 is made up of 15 amino acids. The V and J ends lost 6 bases and 0 bases, in that order; junction bases with no gene match: 10. In DNA, the CDR3 is TGCAGCGTCCCGACAGGGCAAACTTCTAACTATGGCTACACCTTC. Amino acids: CSVPTGQTSNYGYTF.